The entry that follows covers one T cell receptor beta chain sequence. Its antigen is unidentified. This sample was taken from a study of cytomegalovirus exposure and HLA in healthy donors. Germline V gene sequence: CDR1 MNHEY, CDR2 SMNVEV (reference sequence). This CDR3 has 14 amino acids. V gave up 3 bases and J gave up 5 bases; unmatched junction bases: 6. General study findings and limits: Highly shared variants forming one cluster were likely a sequencing artifact.

The primer mix had 60 Vbeta and 13 Jbeta primers. Methods used by the authors: In a later analysis, of some 80 million unique beta chains, about 12 million appeared in at least two donors. TCRdb keeps only in-frame clones here, not all; method: immunoSEQ multiplex PCR. The V and J calls and clone size come from that table; D and trimming were worked out from the DNA. The repertoire has some 130,000 clones, about four fifths of them found once; the top ten carry around 1%. The receptor comes from a male donor in good health and CMV-seronegative. The chain couples TRBV27 to TRBJ2-7; 8 bases match TRBD1. Sequenced material: PBMCs. The CDR3 spells CASSFGQGNDEQYF. The DNA for the CDR3 is TGTGCCAGCAGTTTTGGACAGGGTAACGACGAGCAGTACTTC.